The 30 T cell receptor beta chains in this list originate from one sample, sequenced in a study of CD4 T cells in relation to SARS-CoV-2 and coronaviruses. The unexposed donors gave CD4+ T cells in about 2010-2019, prior to COVID-19. Generated by immunoSEQ multiplex PCR, the TCRdb table keeps only in-frame clones and is missing some. The repertoire holds about 59,000 clones, about nine tenths seen once, with 1.1% to 1.5% in the top ten. The sequencing sample was made of memory CD4+ T cells from PBMCs. Source of these receptors: a human donor in good health.

This chain links TRBV28 with TRBJ2-7, with 7 bases aligning to TRBD1. In germline, CDR1 is MDHEN, CDR2 SYDVKM. V lost 4 bases and J lost 5; bases outside the gene matches: 14. This CDR3 region has 16 residues. The CDR3 nucleotides read TGTGCCAGCAGTTCCCCCGAGGGGGCAGGGGTCCACGAGCAGTACTTC. This sequence encodes CASSSPEGAGVHEQYF.

This chain connects TRBV27 to TRBJ2-7, with 14 nucleotides matching TRBD2. Germline V gives CDR1 MNHEY, CDR2 SMNVEV (reference sequence). The CDR3 sequence is 17 residues long. V was pared by 4 bases and J by 3 bases, with 8 bases of the junction left unmatched. Here the CDR3 DNA reads TGTGCCAGCAGTTGGGGGACTAGCGGGAGTTTTGTCTACGAGCAGTACTTC. Amino acid sequence: CASSWGTSGSFVYEQYF.

The V gene is TRBV30, the J gene TRBJ1-1, with 7 bases lining up with TRBD1. V was pared by 2 bases and J by 11 bases, with 14 bases of the junction left unmatched. In germline, CDR1 is GTSNPN, CDR2 SVGIG (reference sequence). The CDR3 loop spans 14 amino acids. CDR3: CAWSPTDRVIRAFF. Here the CDR3 DNA reads TGTGCCTGGAGTCCCACTGACAGGGTGATTCGGGCTTTCTTT.

The V gene is TRBV7-3, the J gene TRBJ2-5, with D maybe TRBD2 (5 bases). CDR1 is SGHTA and CDR2 is FQGTGA in the germline V gene. CDR3 length equals 16 residues. Between the trimmed V and J ends, which lost 2 bases and 5 bases, there was a span of 18 bases. CDR3 sequence: CASSLVPSSVGETQYF. Here the CDR3 DNA reads TGTGCCAGCAGCTTAGTTCCTAGCTCTGTCGGGGAGACCCAGTACTTC.

This chain links TRBV18 with TRBJ2-2; the match to TRBD2 covers 7 bases. Germline trimming cut 2 bases from V and 3 bases from J; bases unmatched to any gene: 6. CDR1 KGHSH and CDR2 LQKENI come from the germline V gene. There are 16 residues in the CDR3. CDR3 DNA sequence: TGTGCCAGCTCACCAGACCTGCGGGAGTACACCGGGGAGCTGTTTTTT. Translated, it gives CASSPDLREYTGELFF.

The chain employs TRBV18 and TRBJ2-1; maybe TRBD2 (6 bases). Deletions cut 3 bases from V and 4 bases from J, with 13 bases between. In germline, CDR1 is KGHSH, CDR2 LQKENI. This CDR3 spans 15 amino acids. CDR3 DNA sequence: TGTGCCAGCTCACCCGGTTACGCGGGGTACAATGAGCAGTTCTTC. As protein: CASSPGYAGYNEQFF.

DNA for the CDR3: TGTGCCAGCAGGGGGGACAGGGGGAGTAACGGGGAGCTGTTTTTT. It is translated as CASRGDRGSNGELFF. The chain couples TRBV6-5 to TRBJ2-2; TRBD1 aligns across 11 bases. The CDR3 has 15 amino acids. Trimming cost V 6 bases and J 7 bases; bases outside gene matches: 7. The V gene's germline CDR1 is MNHEY and CDR2 SVGAGI.

This chain uses TRBV4-1 with TRBJ2-2, with TRBD2 matching over 9 bases. The CDR3 contains 17 residues. CDR1 MGHRA and CDR2 YSYEKL come from the germline V gene. Trimming removed 1 base from V and 6 bases from J; junction bases left unmatched: 9. The CDR3 region is CASSQGMASGIAGELFF. As DNA, the CDR3 is TGCGCCAGCAGCCAAGGGATGGCTAGCGGGATCGCCGGGGAGCTGTTTTTT.

This chain links TRBV7-8 with TRBJ2-3; D tentatively reads TRBD1 or TRBD2 (6 bases each). CDR1 and CDR2 from the germline V gene are SGHVS and FQNEAQ. The V and J ends lost 1 base and 2 bases respectively, with 13 bases between them. The CDR3 covers 16 residues. The CDR3: CASSLVRGGSTDTQYF. The CDR3 DNA is TGTGCCAGCAGCTTAGTCAGGGGAGGTTCCACAGATACGCAGTATTTT.

This clone occurred once. V and J are TRBV4-2 and TRBJ2-2; the D gene is possibly TRBD2 (6 bases). V was pared by 1 base and J by 2 bases, with 14 bases between. CDR1 and CDR2 (germline): LGHNA, YNFKEQ. The CDR3 spans 17 residues. The CDR3 nucleotides are TGTGCCAGCAGCCAAGCCTCCGGAGGGAGAAACACCGGGGAGCTGTTTTTT. This translates into CASSQASGGRNTGELFF.

V and J are TRBV19 and TRBJ2-5; TRBD2 aligns across 9 bases. The germline V gene has CDR1 LNHDA and CDR2 SQIVND (reference sequence). This CDR3 spans 17 amino acids. V was clipped by 1 base and J by 2 bases; unmatched bases: 8. DNA of the CDR3: TGTGCCAGTAGTATAGCCGCCCGAGCGGGAGGACAAGAGACCCAGTACTTC. Its translation is CASSIAARAGGQETQYF.

The CDR3 loop reads CASSPRSGGTDTQYF. The DNA for the CDR3 is TGTGCCAGCAGCCCCCGTAGTGGCGGGACAGATACGCAGTATTTT. The genes are TRBV7-9 and TRBJ2-3, with TRBD2 as a possible D gene (5 bases). The CDR3 contains 15 residues. V was shortened by 5 bases and J by 3 bases, with 15 bases between the two germline ends. Germline assignment: CDR1 SEHNR and CDR2 FQNEAQ (reference sequence).

The chain employs TRBV25-1 and TRBJ2-1, with no clear D. This CDR3 is built from 12 residues. V was pared by 4 bases and J by 6 bases, with 7 bases between. Germline V gene sequence: CDR1 MGHDK, CDR2 SYGVNS. The CDR3, as DNA: TGTGCCAGCAGTGCATTTATCAATGAGCAGTTCTTC. Amino acids: CASSAFINEQFF.

The gene calls are TRBV28 and TRBJ2-3; tentatively, D is TRBD2 (5 bases). The V gene lost 6 bases and the J gene lost 2 bases, with 15 bases spanning the gap. Germline CDR1 MDHEN, CDR2 SYDVKM. CDR3 length: 15 amino acids. CDR3 amino acids: CASSTRLGLTDTQYF. For the CDR3, the DNA is TGTGCCAGCAGCACCCGGCTAGGACTCACAGATACGCAGTATTTT.

The chain joins TRBV23-1 to TRBJ1-1, with 12 bases that match TRBD1. TRBV23-1 is labeled an ORF, and its function is uncertain. V lost 8 bases, J lost 4 bases, and 11 bases stayed unmatched. This CDR3 has 16 amino acids. Written as DNA, the CDR3 is TGCGCCAGCCGAGGGACAGGGGGCGAGTTGGCCACTGAAGCTTTCTTT. Translation: CASRGTGGELATEAFF.

This chain connects TRBV7-9 to TRBJ1-1; 11 positions match TRBD1. Trimming cost V 5 bases and J 3 bases; bases outside gene matches: 5. CDR3 size: 15 residues. Germline CDR1 and CDR2: SEHNR and FQNEAQ (reference sequence). For the CDR3, the DNA is TGTGCCAGCAGCCCGGACAGGGGGCGCGACACTGAAGCTTTCTTT. Translation gives CASSPDRGRDTEAFF.

In this sample, this clone turned up once. The V gene is TRBV18, the J gene TRBJ1-1; D is possibly TRBD1 (6 bases). The CDR3 runs to 15 residues. With 1 base removed from V and 2 bases from J, the gap between germline ends came to 11 bases. The germline CDR1 and CDR2 sequences are KGHSH and LQKENI. The CDR3 spells CASSPLGQFNTEAFF. In DNA form, the CDR3 reads TGTGCCAGCTCACCACTAGGACAGTTTAACACTGAAGCTTTCTTT.

This chain connects TRBV5-1 to TRBJ2-7; 7 bases align to TRBD1. CDR1 SGHRS and CDR2 YFSETQ come from the germline V gene. The CDR3 is made up of 16 amino acids. After removal of 2 bases from V and 6 bases from J, the junction contained 14 bases not matched to a gene. The CDR3 region is CASSLTGDRSSGEQYF. The CDR3 DNA is TGCGCCAGCAGCTTAACAGGGGATCGTTCCAGTGGCGAGCAGTACTTC.

The chain employs TRBV25-1 and TRBJ2-7; D not resolved. The germline V gene has CDR1 MGHDK and CDR2 SYGVNS. There are 14 residues in the CDR3. V shed 5 bases and J shed 5 bases, with 16 bases lying between them. CDR3 loop: CASSPQKAPDEQYF. CDR3 DNA sequence: TGTGCCAGCAGTCCCCAAAAGGCTCCGGACGAGCAGTACTTC.

This clone showed up just a few times. V and J are TRBV24-1 and TRBJ2-7, with D tentatively TRBD1 (6 bases). CDR3 length: 15 amino acids. CDR1 is KGHDR and CDR2 is SFDVKD in the germline V gene. Trimming stripped 2 bases from V and 3 bases from J, with 13 bases between. CDR3 nucleotides: TGTGCCACCAGTGATTCCAGGGGAAAGTACTACGAGCAGTACTTC. It yields the protein CATSDSRGKYYEQYF.

In DNA form, the CDR3 reads TGTGCCAGTACCCTAGAGGGGACTGAAGCTTTCTTT. This gives the protein CASTLEGTEAFF. This chain uses TRBV19 with TRBJ1-1; tentatively, D is TRBD1 (5 bases). CDR3 length: 12 residues. V lost 7 bases and J lost 5, with 11 bases in between. CDR1 and CDR2 (germline): LNHDA, SQIVND (reference sequence).

This clone has just one count. The CDR3 protein is CASSPPGQNTEAFF. CDR3 in DNA: TGTGCCAGCAGCCCTCCGGGACAAAACACTGAAGCTTTCTTT. The rearrangement links TRBV3-1 (or the pseudogene TRBV3-2) to TRBJ1-1, with D perhaps matching TRBD1 (6 bases). V lost 4 bases to trimming and J lost 2 bases, with 11 bases between them. Germline V gene lookup returns CDR1 LGHDT and CDR2 YNNKEL (reference sequence). The CDR3 extends over 14 amino acids.

V gene TRBV18 combines with J gene TRBJ2-2, with 13 positions matching TRBD2. Germline V CDR1 and CDR2: KGHSH, LQKENI. The V segment lost 4 bases and the J segment 9 bases; nucleotides outside the gene matches: 11. The CDR3 runs to 17 residues. The CDR3 nucleotides are TGTGCCAGCTCACAAAATACTGGACTAGCGGGAGCCCGGGAGCTGTTTTTT. Its translation: CASSQNTGLAGARELFF.

The chain combines TRBV9 with TRBJ1-5; tentative D call: TRBD1 (5 bases). The CDR3 has 14 residues. CDR1 SGDLS and CDR2 YYNGEE come from the germline V gene. Trimming shortened V by 4 bases and J by 6 bases, and 14 bases separated the two germline ends. The DNA for the CDR3 is TGTGCCAGCAGCCGGGGAGTAGGGGTTCAGCCCCAGCATTTT. It codes for CASSRGVGVQPQHF. Using reference TRBV9 and TRBJ1-5 for the parts outside the CDR3, the full variable domain is DSGVTQTPKHLITATGQRVTLRCSPRSGDLSVYWYQQSLDQGLQFLIQYYNGEERAKGNILERFSAQQFPDLHSELNLSSLELGDSALYFCASSRGVGVQPQHFGDGTRLSIL.

This rearrangement joins TRBV10-3 to TRBJ2-1; D gene ambiguous. The CDR3 runs 16 residues. CDR1 and CDR2 (germline): ENHRY, SYGVKD. With 0 bases removed from V and 0 bases from J, the gap between germline ends came to 9 bases. For the CDR3, the DNA is TGTGCCATCAGTGAGTCGGCGGCGAGCTCCTACAATGAGCAGTTCTTC. Translated, it gives CAISESAASSYNEQFF.

This chain joins TRBV5-8 and TRBJ2-1, with 10 positions matching TRBD1. With 4 bases clipped from V and 7 bases from J, the junction kept 5 bases outside the gene matches. Germline CDR1 and CDR2: SGHTS and YDEGEE. The CDR3 spans 14 residues. The CDR3 is CASSRGQGWNEQFF. DNA for the CDR3: TGTGCCAGCAGCAGGGGACAGGGGTGGAATGAGCAGTTCTTC.

The V and J genes are TRBV5-1 and TRBJ1-4; tentatively, D is TRBD1 (5 bases). Germline values: CDR1 SGHRS, CDR2 YFSETQ. V gave up 4 bases and J gave up 2 bases, with 12 bases separating them. The CDR3 loop spans 15 amino acids. CDR3 sequence (DNA): TGCGCCAGCAGCGGGACGAGGGCCACTAATGAAAAACTGTTTTTT. It specifies CASSGTRATNEKLFF.

This clone occurred a few times. This chain connects TRBV7-9 to TRBJ1-1; D gene ambiguous. The V and J ends lost 0 bases and 1 base respectively, with 9 bases between them. Germline V lookup: CDR1 SEHNR, CDR2 FQNEAQ (reference sequence). This CDR3 region has 15 residues. Here the CDR3 DNA reads TGTGCCAGCAGCTTAGCCAATAAACCGAACACTGAAGCTTTCTTT. It yields the protein CASSLANKPNTEAFF. The full variable domain, in which reference TRBV7-9 and TRBJ1-1 provide the parts outside the CDR3, is DTGVSQNPRHKITKRGQNVTFRCDPISEHNRLYWYRQTLGQGPEFLTYFQNEAQLEKSRLLSDRFSAERPKGSFSTLEIQRTEQGDSAMYLCASSLANKPNTEAFFGQGTRLTVV.

This clone was observed a handful of times. This sequence joins TRBV12-3 or TRBV12-4 and TRBJ1-1; a weak D match, TRBD1 (5 bases). This CDR3 has 13 residues. Between the trimmed V and J ends, which lost 6 bases and 5 bases, there was a span of 13 bases. The CDR3 coding sequence is TGTGCCAGCAGCTGGGGGGGAAATACTGAAGCTTTCTTT. This encodes CASSWGGNTEAFF.

The chain joins TRBV28 to TRBJ1-2; D is possibly TRBD1 (5 bases). The CDR3 length is 14 residues. V lost 5 bases, J lost 0 bases, and 10 bases lay in between. The germline V gene has CDR1 MDHEN and CDR2 SYDVKM. The CDR3 bases are TGTGCCAGCAGTCCCGGGACGGCTAACTATGGCTACACCTTC. It specifies CASSPGTANYGYTF.